The 15 T cell receptor beta chains below were found in one sample sequenced in a study of blood T cell repertoires in COVID-19. Only in-frame clones appear in the TCRdb table, and some are missing; sequencing was by immunoSEQ multiplex PCR. The sample carries about 220,000 clones, around 84% recorded once. Material for sequencing was peripheral blood. These receptors originate from a man in his fifties or sixties with active or convalescent COVID-19.

This clone appeared once. This sequence joins TRBV24-1 and TRBJ1-5; D gene ambiguous. The V end was cut by 4 bases, the J end by 5 bases, with 8 bases between. The CDR3 has 13 amino acids. Germline V lookup: CDR1 KGHDR, CDR2 SFDVKD. This CDR3 reads CATSDTGYQPQHF. The CDR3 DNA follows: TGTGCCACCAGTGACACGGGGTATCAGCCCCAGCATTTT.

CDR3 region: CASSSSTGYEQYF. The CDR3 DNA is TGTGCCAGCAGCTCCTCGACAGGCTACGAGCAGTACTTC. The chain carries TRBV11-2 and TRBJ2-7, with D maybe TRBD1 (6 bases). The CDR3 loop spans 13 amino acids. Germline CDR1 SGHAT, CDR2 FQNNGV. Trimming pared 4 bases from V and 3 bases from J, leaving 10 bases between.

This clone appeared a single time. V usage is TRBV28 and J usage is TRBJ2-1; no clear D gene. Trimming left V 5 bases short and J 1 base short, with 6 bases between. Germline V lookup: CDR1 MDHEN, CDR2 SYDVKM. The CDR3 has 13 residues. The CDR3 protein is CASSLYSYNEQFF. The CDR3 DNA sequence: TGTGCCAGCAGTCTCTATTCCTACAATGAGCAGTTCTTC.

The rearrangement uses TRBV2 and TRBJ1-2; 8 bases are a match to TRBD1. From germline, CDR1 is SNHLY and CDR2 FYNNEI. J was trimmed by 3 bases and V by 6 bases; bases with no gene match: 6. The CDR3 sequence is 14 residues long. CDR3 in DNA: TGTGCCAGCAGCCGTGACAGGGGTGACTATGGCTACACCTTC. It specifies CASSRDRGDYGYTF.

The rearrangement uses TRBV5-1 and TRBJ2-7; TRBD2 matches at 12 bases. Germline loops: CDR1 SGHRS, CDR2 YFSETQ. This CDR3 spans 15 amino acids. The V gene end was trimmed by 4 bases and the J gene end by 4 bases; junction bases not matched to a gene: 6. In DNA, the CDR3 is TGCGCCAGCAGCACTATCGGACTAGCGGGATACGAGCAGTACTTC. It codes for CASSTIGLAGYEQYF.

The chain is built from TRBV6-5 and TRBJ1-2; TRBD1 is a possible D gene (6 bases). Trimming removed 5 bases at V and 4 bases at J, with 11 bases between. The length of the CDR3 is 13 residues. Looked up from germline, CDR1 is MNHEY and CDR2 is SVGAGI. The CDR3 nucleotides are TGTGCCAGCAGTACGGACAGCTTCTATGGCTACACCTTC. This encodes CASSTDSFYGYTF.

The gene calls are TRBV28 and TRBJ2-5; 10 bases agree with TRBD1. The V gene end was trimmed by 3 bases and the J gene end by 2 bases; junction bases not matched to a gene: 6. Germline V gene data show CDR1 as MDHEN and CDR2 as SYDVKM. CDR3 size: 16 residues. The chain's CDR3 is CASSFWTGGDQETQYF. CDR3 in DNA: TGTGCCAGCAGTTTCTGGACAGGGGGGGATCAAGAGACCCAGTACTTC.

The V and J genes are TRBV28 and TRBJ1-2, with 7 bases matching TRBD1. Unmatched junction bases numbered 6, after V lost 3 bases and J lost 8 bases. This CDR3 is built from 13 residues. The germline CDR1 and CDR2 sequences are MDHEN and SYDVKM. The CDR3, as DNA: TGTGCCAGCAGTTTGACAGGGACGCTCGGCTACACCTTC. Its protein product is CASSLTGTLGYTF.

The CDR3 DNA is TGTGCCAGCAGCTCCCGGGACAGGGACCCTGGAAACACCATATATTTT. The encoded protein is CASSSRDRDPGNTIYF. This sequence joins TRBV7-6 and TRBJ1-3, with 9 bases matching TRBD1. CDR1 SGHVS and CDR2 FNYEAQ come from the germline V gene. This CDR3 has 16 amino acids. The V and J ends lost 4 bases and 2 bases, in that order; junction bases with no gene match: 6.

This clone was detected once. The rearrangement uses TRBV5-8 and TRBJ2-1, with TRBD2 as a possible D gene (7 bases). V was clipped by 0 bases and J by 8 bases, with 18 bases between them. CDR3 length equals 16 residues. Germline CDR1 is SGHTS and CDR2 is YDEGEE. The DNA of the CDR3 is TGTGCCAGCAGCTTGGAATCTAGCGGAGGGGGTTATGAGCAGTTCTTC. This sequence encodes CASSLESSGGGYEQFF. Full variable domain (remainder filled in from reference TRBV5-8 and TRBJ2-1): EAGVTQSPTHLIKTRGQQATLRCSPISGHTSVYWYQQALGLGLQFLLWYDEGEERNRGNFPPRFSGRQFPNYSSELNVNALELEDSALYLCASSLESSGGGYEQFFGPGTRLTVL.

V and J are TRBV15 and TRBJ1-5; D is unresolved. V was cut by 3 bases and J by 1 base, with 10 bases left in between. The CDR3 runs 15 residues. Looked up from germline, CDR1 is LNHNV and CDR2 is YYDKDF (reference sequence). CDR3 nucleotides: TGTGCCACCAGCAGTACCCCAGCGAGCAATCAGCCCCAGCATTTT. As protein: CATSSTPASNQPQHF.

This chain joins TRBV27 and TRBJ1-6; TRBD1 matches 7 bases. CDR1 and CDR2 (germline): MNHEY, SMNVEV (reference sequence). This CDR3 spans 13 amino acids. V gave up 4 bases and J gave up 14 bases; unmatched junction bases: 8. The CDR3 sequence is CASSSDRVGALHF. In nucleotides, the CDR3 is TGTGCCAGCAGTTCAGACAGGGTTGGAGCCCTCCACTTT.

This sequence joins TRBV16 and TRBJ2-1; 7 bases fit TRBD2. The CDR3 totals 16 residues. The V gene's germline CDR1 is KGHSY and CDR2 FQNENV. V shed 2 bases and J 2 bases; nucleotides not matched to a gene: 6. The DNA for the CDR3 is TGTGCCAGCAGCCAAGAACTAGCGAAGACCTACAATGAGCAGTTCTTC. Residues: CASSQELAKTYNEQFF.

The chain couples TRBV19 to TRBJ1-6; 11 bases fit TRBD1. Trimming took 7 bases from V and 1 from J; bases not matched to a gene: 15. CDR1 LNHDA and CDR2 SQIVND come from the germline V gene (reference sequence). The CDR3 runs 20 residues. DNA for the CDR3: TGTGCCAGTACCCGAGGGACAGGGGGAACCGCACAGTCCTATAATTCACCCCTCCACTTT. Protein: CASTRGTGGTAQSYNSPLHF. Combining the CDR3 with reference TRBV19 and TRBJ1-6 gives the whole variable domain DGGITQSPKYLFRKEGQNVTLSCEQNLNHDAMYWYRQDPGQGLRLIYYSQIVNDFQKGDIAEGYSVSREKKESFPLTVTSAQKNPTAFYLCASTRGTGGTAQSYNSPLHFGNGTRLTVT.

The chain carries TRBV4-1 and TRBJ2-3; unclear D gene. This CDR3 has 13 residues. With 4 bases removed from V and 0 bases from J, the gap between germline ends came to 5 bases. The germline CDR1 and CDR2 sequences are MGHRA and YSYEKL. Here the CDR3 reads CASSPSSTDTQYF. DNA for the CDR3: TGCGCCAGCAGCCCGTCTAGCACAGATACGCAGTATTTT.